Ten or more counts support the clone carrying this T cell receptor (beta chain). Its antigen is unknown. The cDNA came from 5'RACE with 10-nucleotide random UMIs. MiXCR, applied by TCRdb to the 5' RACE reads, yields one record per CDR3 protein. This sample has 50,000 to 55,000 distinct CDR3 sequences, with about a tenth found just once. These data are taken from a study of neurological immune-mediated disorders. Regarding the study as a whole: Expanded clones shared no identical CDR3 amino acid sequences across subjects, which suggested private TCR-beta repertoires in all groups.

The source of this sequence is a man aged 65 to 85 with HTLV-1-associated myelopathy (HAM/TSP). Sequenced material: PBMCs.

This CDR3 is CASSTGLAGVEQFF. DNA for the CDR3: TGTGCCAGCAGCACCGGACTAGCGGGAGTTGAGCAGTTCTTC. This rearrangement joins TRBV7-3 to TRBJ2-1, with 13 bases that match TRBD2. CDR3 length equals 14 residues. CDR1 and CDR2 from the germline V gene are SGHTA and FQGTGA. Unmatched junction bases numbered 4, after V lost 5 bases and J lost 9 bases.